This T cell receptor beta chain was retrieved from a study of T cell changes during pregnancy in multiple sclerosis. The data were produced by immunoSEQ multiplex PCR, yet TCRdb's version contains in-frame clones alone and is incomplete. In the table there are more than 35,000 clones, less than 95% of which are singletons. Germline V lookup: CDR1 SQVTM, CDR2 ANQGSEA. CDR3 size: 12 residues. The ends were cut back, 5 bases at V and 4 bases at J, with 11 bases in the middle. The chain recombines TRBV29-1 with TRBJ1-2; TRBD1 might be the D (5 bases). Here the sequenced sample was CD4+ T cells from peripheral blood mononuclear cells, taken in the first trimester of pregnancy. The source of this sequence is a female donor in good health, enrolled as a control in a pregnancy study. CDR3 nucleotide sequence: TGCAGCGTTAGGAGGGGAGCCTATGGCTACACCTTC. Encoded protein: CSVRRGAYGYTF.